Listed below are T cell receptor beta chains from one sample, sequenced in a study of T cell responses to AZD1222 COVID-19 vaccine. The assay was immunoSEQ multiplex PCR, and TCRdb's table has in-frame clones only and misses some. The table has more than 120,000 clones, approximately 90% seen once. The sample consisted of peripheral blood, taken 28 days after the second AZD1222 dose. The origin of the receptors is an adult who received the AZD1222 COVID-19 vaccine. CDR3s leave out the opening cysteine and the closing phenylalanine or tryptophan. The D gene is left open where the match is weak. For some rows the clone size is stated as once, few or many, or as a class when expanded; others skip it.

CDR3: ASTPTASKNIQY; size: -; J: TRBJ2-4; D: -; V: TRBV28
CDR3: ASRTQGSGANVLT; size: -; J: TRBJ2-6; D: -; V: TRBV19
CDR3: ASSRPGPGNTIY; size: once; J: TRBJ1-3; D: -; V: TRBV27
CDR3: ASSHNNPGQGTYEQY; size: -; J: TRBJ2-7; D: TRBD1; V: TRBV7-2
CDR3: ASSYNGGHMNTEAF; size: -; J: TRBJ1-1; D: -; V: TRBV11-3
CDR3: ASSYSEGRTEAF; size: -; J: TRBJ1-1; D: -; V: TRBV6-2/TRBV6-3
CDR3: ASSLGLANNEQF; size: -; J: TRBJ2-1; D: -; V: TRBV7-9
CDR3: ASRSLPGQGLGAEEKLF; size: -; J: TRBJ1-4; D: TRBD1; V: TRBV7-9
CDR3: ASNRQGGIYEQY; size: -; J: TRBJ2-7; D: TRBD1; V: TRBV28
CDR3: ASSVGTNSARETQY; size: -; J: TRBJ2-5; D: TRBD2; V: TRBV9
CDR3: ASSRRGLEHYNEKLF; size: few; J: TRBJ1-4; D: -; V: TRBV27
CDR3: ASSGRTGTESYT; size: -; J: TRBJ1-2; D: TRBD1; V: TRBV7-2
CDR3: ASSIDLFRGNYGYT; size: few; J: TRBJ1-2; D: -; V: TRBV19
CDR3: ASSYIAGNEQF; size: -; J: TRBJ2-1; D: -; V: TRBV7-3
CDR3: ASSGSDGGETQY; size: -; J: TRBJ2-5; D: -; V: TRBV11-1
CDR3: ASSGGQGFAEPD; size: -; J: TRBJ1-2; D: TRBD1; V: TRBV2
CDR3: ASSPGANVLT; size: once; J: TRBJ2-6; D: -; V: TRBV9
CDR3: ASSLGLGFDTEAF; size: -; J: TRBJ1-1; D: -; V: TRBV11-1
CDR3: ASSVVEKRDRADQPQH; size: -; J: TRBJ1-5; D: TRBD1; V: TRBV9
CDR3: ASSSIREVAGASLSYNEQF; size: -; J: TRBJ2-1; D: TRBD2; V: TRBV5-1
CDR3: ATSDSGQGAFTDTQY; size: -; J: TRBJ2-3; D: TRBD1; V: TRBV24-1
CDR3: AWSQGNEKLF; size: -; J: TRBJ1-4; D: -; V: TRBV30
CDR3: ASSYRGGTGELF; size: -; J: TRBJ2-2; D: -; V: TRBV6-2/TRBV6-3
CDR3: AWSPPPGQSTYEQY; size: -; J: TRBJ2-7; D: TRBD1; V: TRBV30
CDR3: ASSLVGSPIY; size: -; J: TRBJ1-3; D: -; V: TRBV7-3
CDR3: ASSSMQEVTEAF; size: -; J: TRBJ1-1; D: -; V: TRBV7-2
CDR3: ASSYTSGSLNEQF; size: many; J: TRBJ2-1; D: TRBD2; V: TRBV11-3
CDR3: ASSRRGTGGENEQF; size: -; J: TRBJ2-1; D: -; V: TRBV7-9